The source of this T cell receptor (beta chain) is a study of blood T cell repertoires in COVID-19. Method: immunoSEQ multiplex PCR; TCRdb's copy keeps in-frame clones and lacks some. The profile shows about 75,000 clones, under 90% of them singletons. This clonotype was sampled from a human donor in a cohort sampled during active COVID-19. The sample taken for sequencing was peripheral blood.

The CDR3 is CASSPRPSPSYSTDTQYF. DNA for the CDR3: TGTGCCAGCAGCCCCAGGCCCTCCCCTTCCTATAGCACAGATACGCAGTATTTT. V is TRBV28 and J is TRBJ2-3; D unclear. With 6 bases removed from V and 0 bases from J, the gap between germline ends came to 22 bases. The CDR3 covers 18 residues. CDR1 and CDR2 (germline): MDHEN, SYDVKM.